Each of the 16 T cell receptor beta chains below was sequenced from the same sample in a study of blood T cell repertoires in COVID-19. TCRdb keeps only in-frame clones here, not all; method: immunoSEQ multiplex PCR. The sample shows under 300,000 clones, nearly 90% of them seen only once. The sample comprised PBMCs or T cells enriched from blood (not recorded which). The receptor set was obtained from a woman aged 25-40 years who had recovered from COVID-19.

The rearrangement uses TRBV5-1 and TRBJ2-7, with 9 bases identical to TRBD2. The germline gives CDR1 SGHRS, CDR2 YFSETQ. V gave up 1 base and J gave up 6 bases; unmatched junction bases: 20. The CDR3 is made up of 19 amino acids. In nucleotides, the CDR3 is TGCGCCAGCAGCTTGTTAGGGGCTAGCGGGACTCAACTACTGGGCGAGCAGTACTTC. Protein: CASSLLGASGTQLLGEQYF.

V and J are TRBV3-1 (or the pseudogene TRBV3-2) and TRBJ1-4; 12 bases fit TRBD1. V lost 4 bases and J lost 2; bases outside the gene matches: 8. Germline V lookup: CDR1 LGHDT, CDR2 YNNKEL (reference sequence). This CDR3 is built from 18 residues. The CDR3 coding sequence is TGTGCCAGCAGCCCGCGCCGGGACAGGGGGCCGACTAATGAAAAACTGTTTTTT. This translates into CASSPRRDRGPTNEKLFF.

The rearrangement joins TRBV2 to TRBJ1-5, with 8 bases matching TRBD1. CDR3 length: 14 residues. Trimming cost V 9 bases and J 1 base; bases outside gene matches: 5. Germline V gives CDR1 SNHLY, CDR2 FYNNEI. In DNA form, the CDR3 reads TGTGCCAGTTGCGGACAGGGAAGCAATCAGCCCCAGCATTTT. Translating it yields CASCGQGSNQPQHF.

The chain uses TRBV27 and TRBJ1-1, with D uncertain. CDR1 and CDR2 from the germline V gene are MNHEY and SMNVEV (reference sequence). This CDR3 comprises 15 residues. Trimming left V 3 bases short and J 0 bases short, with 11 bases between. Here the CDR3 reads CASSFRTGLNTEAFF. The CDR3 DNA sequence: TGTGCCAGCAGTTTCCGGACGGGATTGAACACTGAAGCTTTCTTT.

CDR3 amino acids: CAWTSIPGQAYEQYF. CDR3 sequence (DNA): TGTGCCTGGACTTCAATCCCGGGACAGGCCTACGAGCAGTACTTC. The V gene is TRBV30, the J gene TRBJ2-7; 8 nucleotides agree with TRBD1. CDR1 is GTSNPN, CDR2 SVGIG, per germline (reference sequence). V shed 4 bases and J 2 bases; nucleotides not matched to a gene: 10. The CDR3 extends over 15 amino acids.

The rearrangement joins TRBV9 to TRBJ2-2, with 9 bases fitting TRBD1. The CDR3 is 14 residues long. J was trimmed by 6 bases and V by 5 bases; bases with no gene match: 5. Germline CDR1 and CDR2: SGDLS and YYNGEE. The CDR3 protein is CASRGDREAGELFF. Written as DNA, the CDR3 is TGTGCCAGCAGAGGGGACAGGGAAGCCGGGGAGCTGTTTTTT.

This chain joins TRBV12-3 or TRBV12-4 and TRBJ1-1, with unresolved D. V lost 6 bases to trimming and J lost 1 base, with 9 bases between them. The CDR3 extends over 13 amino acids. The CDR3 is CASRLEGNTEAFF. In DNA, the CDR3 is TGTGCCAGCAGGCTCGAGGGGAACACTGAAGCTTTCTTT.

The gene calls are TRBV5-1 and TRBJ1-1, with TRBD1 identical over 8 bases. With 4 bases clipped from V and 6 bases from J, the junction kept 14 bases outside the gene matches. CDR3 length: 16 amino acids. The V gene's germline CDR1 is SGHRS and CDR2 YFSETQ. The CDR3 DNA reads TGCGCCAGCAGCCCAAGGACAGGGTGGACGGCCCCTGAAGCTTTCTTT. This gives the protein CASSPRTGWTAPEAFF.

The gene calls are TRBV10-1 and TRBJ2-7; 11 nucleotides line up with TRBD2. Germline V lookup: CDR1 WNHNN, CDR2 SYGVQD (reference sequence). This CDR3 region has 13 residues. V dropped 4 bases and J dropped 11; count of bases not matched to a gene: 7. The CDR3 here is CASSGTSGSKKYF. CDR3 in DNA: TGCGCCAGCAGTGGTACTAGCGGGAGTAAAAAGTACTTC.

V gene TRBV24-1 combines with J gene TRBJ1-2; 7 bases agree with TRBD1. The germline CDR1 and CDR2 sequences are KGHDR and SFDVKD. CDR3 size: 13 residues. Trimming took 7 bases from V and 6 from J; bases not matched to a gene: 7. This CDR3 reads CATRAGTVDGYTF. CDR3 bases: TGTGCCACCAGGGCCGGGACAGTCGATGGCTACACCTTC.

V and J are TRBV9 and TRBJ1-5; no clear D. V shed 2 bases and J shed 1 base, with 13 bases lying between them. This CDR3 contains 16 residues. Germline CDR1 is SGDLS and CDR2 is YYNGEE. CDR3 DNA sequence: TGTGCCAGCAGCGTTGATGTGGTGGAGAGCAATCAGCCCCAGCATTTT. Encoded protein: CASSVDVVESNQPQHF.

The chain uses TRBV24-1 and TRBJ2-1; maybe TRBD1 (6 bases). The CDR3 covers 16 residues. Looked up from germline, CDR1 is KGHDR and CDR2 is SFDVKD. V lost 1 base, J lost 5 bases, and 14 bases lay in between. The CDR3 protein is CATSDFGGGAHNEQFF. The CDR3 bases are TGTGCCACCAGTGATTTCGGTGGGGGCGCCCACAATGAGCAGTTCTTC.

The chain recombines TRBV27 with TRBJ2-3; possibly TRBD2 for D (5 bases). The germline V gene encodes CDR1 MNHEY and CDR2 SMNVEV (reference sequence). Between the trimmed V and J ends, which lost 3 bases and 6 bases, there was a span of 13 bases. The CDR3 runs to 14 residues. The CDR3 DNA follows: TGTGCCAGCAGTTTCGTGGGAGAGGTCGATACGCAGTATTTT. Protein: CASSFVGEVDTQYF.

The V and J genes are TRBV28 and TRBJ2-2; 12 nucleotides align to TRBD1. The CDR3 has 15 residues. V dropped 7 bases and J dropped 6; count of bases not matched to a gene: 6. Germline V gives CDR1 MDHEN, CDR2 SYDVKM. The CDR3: CASKGQGAESGELFF. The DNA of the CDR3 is TGTGCCAGCAAGGGACAGGGGGCGGAATCCGGGGAGCTGTTTTTT.

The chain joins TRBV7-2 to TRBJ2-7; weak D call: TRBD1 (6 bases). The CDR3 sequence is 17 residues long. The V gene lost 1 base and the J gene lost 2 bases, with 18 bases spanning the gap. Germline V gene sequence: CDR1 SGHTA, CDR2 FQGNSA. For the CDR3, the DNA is TGTGCCAGCAGCTTAGGCCCCGGGACATCTATCCCCTACGAGCAGTACTTC. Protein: CASSLGPGTSIPYEQYF.

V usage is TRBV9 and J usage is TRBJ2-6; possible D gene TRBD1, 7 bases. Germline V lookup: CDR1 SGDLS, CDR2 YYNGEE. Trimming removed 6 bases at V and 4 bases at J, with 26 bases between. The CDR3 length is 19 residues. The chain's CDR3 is CASTPHGTVKGGGANVLTF. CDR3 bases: TGTGCCAGCACCCCGCATGGGACAGTTAAAGGAGGGGGGGCCAACGTCCTGACTTTC. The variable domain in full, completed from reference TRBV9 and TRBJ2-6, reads DSGVTQTPKHLITATGQRVTLRCSPRSGDLSVYWYQQSLDQGLQFLIQYYNGEERAKGNILERFSAQQFPDLHSELNLSSLELGDSALYFCASTPHGTVKGGGANVLTFGAGSRLTVL.